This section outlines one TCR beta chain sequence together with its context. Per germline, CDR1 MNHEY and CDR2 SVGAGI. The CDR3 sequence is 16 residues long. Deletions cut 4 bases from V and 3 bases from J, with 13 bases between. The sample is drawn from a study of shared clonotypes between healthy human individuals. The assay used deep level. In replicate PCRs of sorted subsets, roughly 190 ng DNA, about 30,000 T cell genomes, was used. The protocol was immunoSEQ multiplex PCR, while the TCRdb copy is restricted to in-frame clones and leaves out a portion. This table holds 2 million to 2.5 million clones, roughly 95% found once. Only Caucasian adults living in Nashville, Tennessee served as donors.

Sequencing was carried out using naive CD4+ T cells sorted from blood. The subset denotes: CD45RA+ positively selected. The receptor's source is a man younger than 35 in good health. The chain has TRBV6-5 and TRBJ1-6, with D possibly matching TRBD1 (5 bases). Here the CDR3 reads CASSSGATLYNSPLHF. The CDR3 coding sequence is TGTGCCAGCAGTTCCGGGGCTACCCTCTATAATTCACCCCTCCACTTT.